These 26 T cell receptor beta chains were all obtained from the same sample, sequenced in a study of blood T cells in healthy people across ages. Through a sample-barcoded 5' primer and a J-beta primer mix, a second PCR was run for 7 to 11 cycles. TCRdb itself ran the 5' RACE reads through MiXCR, one entry per CDR3 protein. The sample has roughly 1,100,000 distinct CDR3 sequences, 20% to 25% seen once. These same data were also listed under a study on T cells of mothers and their children.

The sequenced sample was blood. The receptors shown here come from a girl aged 2-9 years in good health.

The rearrangement joins TRBV5-1 to TRBJ2-1; 14 positions agree with TRBD2. The CDR3 has 15 amino acids. V lost 3 bases to trimming and J lost 10 bases; unmatched junction nucleotides: 6. Germline values: CDR1 SGHRS, CDR2 YFSETQ. The CDR3 nucleotides are TGCGCCAGCAGCTCGGGACTAGCGGGGGACGAAGAGCAGTTCTTC. This gives the protein CASSSGLAGDEEQFF.

The rearrangement joins TRBV5-1 to TRBJ2-7; no definite D call. CDR3 size: 11 residues. V lost 4 bases to trimming and J lost 4 bases, with 6 bases between them. Germline V CDR1 and CDR2: SGHRS, YFSETQ. The CDR3 here is CASSMGYEQYF. The CDR3 nucleotides read TGCGCCAGCAGCATGGGGTACGAGCAGTACTTC.

This rearrangement joins TRBV15 to TRBJ2-4, with D possibly being TRBD1 (6 bases). The V gene lost 5 bases and the J gene lost 4 bases, with 6 bases spanning the gap. Germline loops: CDR1 LNHNV, CDR2 YYDKDF (reference sequence). This CDR3 region has 12 residues. In DNA form, the CDR3 reads TGTGCCACCAGCGGGACAAAAAACATTCAGTACTTC. This codes for CATSGTKNIQYF. The variable domain in full, completed from reference TRBV15 and TRBJ2-4, reads DAMVIQNPRYQVTQFGKPVTLSCSQTLNHNVMYWYQQKSSQAPKLLFHYYDKDFNNEADTPDNFQSRRPNTSFCFLDIRSPGLGDTAMYLCATSGTKNIQYFGAGTRLSVL.

J is TRBJ2-7 and V is TRBV2; D is possibly TRBD1 (6 bases). Germline CDR1 SNHLY, CDR2 FYNNEI. Trimming pared 8 bases from V and 5 bases from J, leaving 10 bases between. There are 11 residues in the CDR3. The CDR3 spells CASDEGDEQYF. CDR3 in DNA: TGTGCCAGCGATGAGGGGGACGAGCAGTACTTC.

Concerning this clonotype: An end of the junction differs from the germline gene, which may be a read error. This chain connects TRBV12-3 or TRBV12-4 to TRBJ2-1; D remains unclear. This CDR3 comprises 13 residues. The CDR3 loop reads CAGSAHGPNEQFF. The CDR3 DNA sequence: TGTGCCGGCAGTGCCCACGGACCCAATGAGCAGTTCTTC.

This clonotype was counted a few times. The CDR3 DNA sequence: TGCAGTGCTAGACAGACTAGCGGGAGTTACGAGCAGTACTTC. This encodes CSARQTSGSYEQYF. The genes are TRBV20-1 and TRBJ2-5; TRBD2 aligns across 12 bases. The end of the DNA is better explained by TRBJ2-7, so the J call may be wrong. There are 14 residues in the CDR3. CDR1 and CDR2 (germline): DFQATT, SNEGSKA (reference sequence).

This clonotype was recorded a few times. The V and J genes are TRBV9 and TRBJ2-3; 8 positions agree with TRBD2. The CDR3 consists of 18 residues. After removal of 1 base from V and 0 bases from J, the junction contained 10 bases not matched to a gene. Germline V gene data show CDR1 as SGDLS and CDR2 as YYNGEE. This CDR3 reads CASSVSVREGGSTDTQYF. CDR3 nucleotides: TGTGCCAGCAGCGTAAGCGTTCGGGAGGGGGGTAGCACAGATACGCAGTATTTT.

The chain has TRBV7-9 and TRBJ1-1; D is uncertain. Germline V CDR1 and CDR2: SEHNR, FQNEAQ (reference sequence). V shed 1 base and J shed 6 bases, with 6 bases lying between them. This CDR3 has 12 amino acids. Written as DNA, the CDR3 is TGTGCCAGCAGCTTAGTTTGGGCTGAAGCTTTCTTT. It codes for CASSLVWAEAFF.

This clonotype occurred a few times. CDR3 residues: CASSRVWDSGANVLTF. The CDR3 region has the DNA TGCGCCAGCAGCCGCGTTTGGGACTCTGGGGCCAACGTCCTGACTTTC. The V and J genes are TRBV5-1 and TRBJ2-6; D uncertain. V dropped 4 bases and J dropped 0 bases, with 11 bases sitting between them. The CDR3 runs to 16 residues. The germline V gene has CDR1 SGHRS and CDR2 YFSETQ.

V usage is TRBV9 and J usage is TRBJ2-5; D may correspond to TRBD1 or TRBD2 (5 bases each). The CDR3 covers 15 residues. Germline CDR1 SGDLS, CDR2 YYNGEE. Trimming removed 5 bases at V and 1 base at J, with 15 bases between. The CDR3 spells CASSPIGTTQETQYF. The CDR3 coding sequence is TGTGCCAGCAGTCCAATCGGGACGACCCAAGAGACCCAGTACTTC.

The genes are TRBV19 and TRBJ2-7; D ambiguous. Trimming left V 7 bases short and J 0 bases short, with 13 bases between. The CDR3 extends over 14 amino acids. From germline, CDR1 is LNHDA and CDR2 SQIVND (reference sequence). CDR3 nucleotides: TGTGCCAGTAAACCAGGAATCGGCTCCTACGAGCAGTACGTC. As protein: CASKPGIGSYEQYV.

In regard to this clonotype: One end of the junction fails to match germline, which may point to a read error. The chain employs TRBV3-1 and TRBJ1-1, with unresolved D. This CDR3 has 13 amino acids. The germline V gene encodes CDR1 LGHDT and CDR2 YNNKEL (reference sequence). CDR3 coding DNA: TGTGCCAGCGGCCAATTGACGAACACTGAAGCTTTCTTT. Its translation: CASGQLTNTEAFF. The variable domain in full, with the rest retrieved from reference TRBV3-1 and TRBJ1-1, is DTAVSQTPKYLVTQMGNDKSIKCEQNLGHDTMYWYKQDSKKFLKIMFSYNNKELIINETVPNRFSPKSPDKAHLNLHINSLELGDSAVYFCASGQLTNTEAFFGQGTRLTVV.

The sample holds many counts of this clonotype. This chain links TRBV10-3 with TRBJ2-7; D might be TRBD2 (6 bases). The CDR3 length is 15 residues. Trimming left V 0 bases short and J 5 bases short, with 14 bases between. The germline V gene has CDR1 ENHRY and CDR2 SYGVKD. The CDR3 nucleotides read TGTGCCATCAGTGAGTCGCGGAGGGATGTCCACGAGCAGTACTTC. Translation: CAISESRRDVHEQYF.

This clonotype was observed a single time. The chain has TRBV5-1 and TRBJ1-4; D is perhaps TRBD1 (5 bases). Germline V gene sequence: CDR1 SGHRS, CDR2 YFSETQ. V lost 4 bases, J lost 5 bases, and 15 bases lay in between. The CDR3 is 15 amino acids. CDR3 region: CASSGGRVGNEKLFF. The CDR3 DNA sequence: TGCGCCAGCAGCGGGGGACGGGTAGGGAATGAAAAACTGTTTTTT.

This clonotype was recorded many times. V is TRBV4-3 and J is TRBJ2-3, with 7 positions matching TRBD2. This CDR3 is built from 16 residues. The V and J ends lost 0 bases and 2 bases, in that order; junction bases with no gene match: 5. The germline gives CDR1 LGHNA, CDR2 YSLEER. The CDR3 reads CASSQDRRGNTDTQYF. Here the CDR3 DNA reads TGCGCCAGCAGCCAAGATCGGCGGGGGAACACAGATACGCAGTATTTT.

The CDR3 DNA follows: TGTGCCAGCAGCCCTTTTTTCGGGACTAGCGATCTTCAAGAGACCCAGTACTTC. This gives the protein CASSPFFGTSDLQETQYF. The genes are TRBV11-2 and TRBJ2-5; 10 nucleotides match TRBD2. The ends lost 5 bases at V and 2 bases at J; junction bases unmatched: 14. The CDR3 has 18 residues. The germline V gene encodes CDR1 SGHAT and CDR2 FQNNGV.

J is TRBJ2-7 and V is TRBV12-3 or TRBV12-4; possible D gene TRBD1, 5 bases. The CDR3 runs to 13 residues. V was trimmed by 6 bases and J by 2 bases, leaving 11 bases between them. CDR3 bases: TGTGCCAGCAGGATGCAGGGCCCCTACGAGCAGTACTTC. This codes for CASRMQGPYEQYF.

Comment on this clonotype: The germline gene is not matched at one end of the junction; a read error may be the cause. The rearrangement joins TRBV11-2 to TRBJ1-4, with 7 nucleotides matching TRBD1. This CDR3 comprises 15 residues. Germline CDR1 SGHAT, CDR2 FQNNGV. Written as DNA, the CDR3 is TGTGCCAGCAGCTCTACAGGGGTTGGAAATGAGAAACTGTTTTTT. It specifies CASSSTGVGNEKLFF.

This clonotype was counted once. The chain uses TRBV29-1 and TRBJ2-7; D call uncertain. CDR1 and CDR2 (germline): SQVTM, ANQGSEA. V was trimmed by 3 bases and J by 0 bases, leaving 9 bases between them. The CDR3 spans 13 residues. CDR3 residues: CSVDQDGSYEQYF. The CDR3 DNA reads as TGCAGCGTTGATCAAGACGGCTCCTACGAGCAGTACTTC.

This chain joins TRBV29-1 and TRBJ1-1; 7 bases fit TRBD1. Trimming cost V 4 bases and J 8 bases; bases outside gene matches: 10. Germline CDR1 SQVTM, CDR2 ANQGSEA. The CDR3 sequence is 13 residues long. This chain's CDR3 is CSVGRQTGEEAFF. The CDR3 coding sequence is TGCAGCGTTGGGAGGCAAACAGGGGAAGAAGCTTTCTTT.

This clonotype occurred a few times. At one end, the junction sequence differs from germline, possibly due to a read error. The V and J genes are TRBV3-1 and TRBJ2-5; tentative D call: TRBD2 (6 bases). The CDR3 contains 12 residues. CDR1 is LGHDT, CDR2 YNNKEL, per germline (reference sequence). CDR3 residues: CASSQVAGLVVF. The DNA for the CDR3 is TGTGCCAGCAGCCAAGTCGCGGGGCTAGTGGTCTTC.

The CDR3 region has the DNA TGTGCCAGCAGCCCCGCCGGGGGATATGGAAACACCATATATTTT. Protein: CASSPAGGYGNTIYF. J is TRBJ1-3 and V is TRBV7-2; D possibly corresponds to TRBD1 (5 bases). Germline V lookup: CDR1 SGHTA, CDR2 FQGNSA. There are 15 residues in the CDR3. Trimming removed 5 bases from V and 3 bases from J, with 14 bases in between.

This chain links TRBV15 with TRBJ1-2; possibly TRBD1 for D (6 bases). V lost 3 bases to trimming and J lost 8 bases, with 13 bases between them. Germline CDR1 LNHNV, CDR2 YYDKDF (reference sequence). This CDR3 region has 13 residues. CDR3: CATSSLGGAGYTF. The CDR3 nucleotides read TGTGCCACCAGCAGTCTGGGGGGCGCAGGCTACACCTTC.

The chain combines TRBV20-1 with TRBJ2-1; D is perhaps TRBD1 or TRBD2 (5 bases each). CDR1 and CDR2 (germline): DFQATT, SNEGSKA (reference sequence). Trimming took 1 base from V and 15 from J, leaving 22 bases between them. The CDR3 covers 14 residues. This CDR3 is CSARAGSEGRDPFF. DNA of the CDR3: TGCAGTGCTAGAGCTGGGTCCGAAGGTCGGGACCCGTTCTTC.

The chain joins TRBV6-5 to TRBJ1-4, with D perhaps TRBD1 (5 bases). Trimming removed 6 bases at V and 7 bases at J, with 15 bases between. This CDR3 has 14 amino acids. Germline assignment: CDR1 MNHEY and CDR2 SVGAGI. The CDR3 here is CASSIGGEGEKLFF. Here the CDR3 DNA reads TGTGCCAGCAGCATCGGGGGGGAAGGTGAAAAACTGTTTTTT.

The gene calls are TRBV10-1 and TRBJ2-1; D ambiguous. The J call is uncertain, as TRBJ2-7 better fits the DNA end. The CDR3 has 15 amino acids. Per germline, CDR1 WNHNN and CDR2 SYGVQD (reference sequence). The CDR3 bases are TGCGCCAGCAGTGACCCATGGACCCCGTCTACCGAGCAGTACTTC. This translates into CASSDPWTPSTEQYF.